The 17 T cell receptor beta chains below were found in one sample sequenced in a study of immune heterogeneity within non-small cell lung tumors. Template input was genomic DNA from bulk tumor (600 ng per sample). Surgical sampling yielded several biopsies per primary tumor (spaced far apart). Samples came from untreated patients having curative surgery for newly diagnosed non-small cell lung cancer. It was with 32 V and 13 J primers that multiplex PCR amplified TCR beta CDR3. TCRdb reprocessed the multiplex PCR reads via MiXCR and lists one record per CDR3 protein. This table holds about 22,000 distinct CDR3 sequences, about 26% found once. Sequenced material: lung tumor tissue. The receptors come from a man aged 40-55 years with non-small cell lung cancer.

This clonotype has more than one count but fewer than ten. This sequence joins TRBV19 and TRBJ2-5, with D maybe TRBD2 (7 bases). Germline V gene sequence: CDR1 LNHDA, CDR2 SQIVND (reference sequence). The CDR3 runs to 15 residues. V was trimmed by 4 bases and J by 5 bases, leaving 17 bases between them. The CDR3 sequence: CASSRGGQVLETQYF. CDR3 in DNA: TGTGCCAGTAGTAGGGGGGGGCAGGTTTTGGAGACCCAGTACTTC.

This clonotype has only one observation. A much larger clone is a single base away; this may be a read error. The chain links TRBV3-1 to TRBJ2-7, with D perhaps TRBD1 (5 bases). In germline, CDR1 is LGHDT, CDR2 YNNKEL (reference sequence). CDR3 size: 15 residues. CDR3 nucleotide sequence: TGTGCCAACAGCCAAGATCTTTACAGGCCGGGCGAGCAGTACTTC. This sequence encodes CANSQDLYRPGEQYF.

The CDR3 is CASSLGSSPLHF. In DNA, the CDR3 is TGTGCCAGCAGCTTGGGAAGTTCACCCCTCCACTTT. The J gene is TRBJ1-6, the V gene TRBV5-6; D gene unclear. V shed 0 bases and J shed 9 bases, with 4 bases lying between them. This CDR3 region has 12 residues. Germline V gives CDR1 SGHDT, CDR2 YYEEEE.

CDR3 sequence (DNA): TGTGCCAGCAGCTTAGGACTAGCGGGAGTTTTCGCAGATACGCAGTATTTT. Protein: CASSLGLAGVFADTQYF. The gene calls are TRBV7-8 and TRBJ2-3; 12 positions agree with TRBD2. This CDR3 comprises 17 residues. V lost 1 base to trimming and J lost 4 bases; unmatched junction nucleotides: 6. Germline lookup yields CDR1 SGHVS and CDR2 FQNEAQ.

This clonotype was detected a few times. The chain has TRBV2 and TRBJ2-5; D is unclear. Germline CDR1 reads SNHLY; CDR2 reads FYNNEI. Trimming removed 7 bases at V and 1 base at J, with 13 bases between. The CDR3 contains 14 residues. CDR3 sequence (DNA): TGTGCCAGCACCTCAGCCCCCTCCCAAGAGACCCAGTACTTC. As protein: CASTSAPSQETQYF.

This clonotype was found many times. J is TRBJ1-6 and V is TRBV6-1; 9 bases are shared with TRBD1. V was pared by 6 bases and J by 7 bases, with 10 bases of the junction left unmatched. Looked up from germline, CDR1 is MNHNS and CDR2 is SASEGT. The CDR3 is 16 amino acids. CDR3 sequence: CASSLRGGQGNSPLHF. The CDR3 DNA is TGTGCCAGCAGCTTGCGAGGGGGACAGGGAAATTCACCCCTCCACTTT.

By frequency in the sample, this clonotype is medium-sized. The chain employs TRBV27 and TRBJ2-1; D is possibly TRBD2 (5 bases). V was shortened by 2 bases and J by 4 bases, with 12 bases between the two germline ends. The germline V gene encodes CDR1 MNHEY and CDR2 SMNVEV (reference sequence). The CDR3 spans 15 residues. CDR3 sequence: CASSLGLLHYNEQFF. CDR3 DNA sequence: TGTGCCAGCAGTTTAGGACTCCTCCATTACAATGAGCAGTTCTTC.

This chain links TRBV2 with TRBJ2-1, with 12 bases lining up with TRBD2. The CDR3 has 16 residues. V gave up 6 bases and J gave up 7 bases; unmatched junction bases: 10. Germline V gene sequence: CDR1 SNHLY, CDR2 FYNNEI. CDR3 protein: CASRPTSGSLGNEQFF. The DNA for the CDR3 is TGTGCCAGCAGACCGACTAGCGGGAGTTTGGGTAATGAGCAGTTCTTC.

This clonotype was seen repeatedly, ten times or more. The CDR3 loop is CASSLAWSDAGNYGYTF. Written as DNA, the CDR3 is TGCGCCAGCAGCTTGGCCTGGTCGGACGCGGGTAACTATGGCTACACCTTC. The V gene is TRBV5-1, the J gene TRBJ1-2, with D unclear. The CDR3 spans 17 residues. Germline V lookup: CDR1 SGHRS, CDR2 YFSETQ. The V gene lost 0 bases and the J gene lost 1 base, with 16 bases spanning the gap.

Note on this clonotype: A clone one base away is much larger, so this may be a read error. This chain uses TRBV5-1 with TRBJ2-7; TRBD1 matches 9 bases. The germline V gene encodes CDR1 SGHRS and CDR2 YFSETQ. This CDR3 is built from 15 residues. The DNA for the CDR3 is TGCGCCAGCAGCTTGGCCGGGACAGGGATCTACAAGCAGTACTTC. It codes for CASSLAGTGIYKQYF.

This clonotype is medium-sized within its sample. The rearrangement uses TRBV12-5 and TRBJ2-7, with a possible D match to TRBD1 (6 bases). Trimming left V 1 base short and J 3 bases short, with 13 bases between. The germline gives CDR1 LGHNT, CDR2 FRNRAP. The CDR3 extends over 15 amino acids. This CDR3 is CASGLAGDINYEQYF. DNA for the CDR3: TGTGCTAGTGGTTTGGCCGGGGACATCAACTACGAGCAGTACTTC.

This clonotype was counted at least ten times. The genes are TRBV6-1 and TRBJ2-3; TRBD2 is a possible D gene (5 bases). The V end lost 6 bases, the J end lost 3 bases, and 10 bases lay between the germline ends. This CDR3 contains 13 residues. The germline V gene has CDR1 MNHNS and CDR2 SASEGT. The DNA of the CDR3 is TGTGCCAGCAGGAGAGGGCCAACAGATACGCAGTATTTT. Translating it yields CASRRGPTDTQYF.

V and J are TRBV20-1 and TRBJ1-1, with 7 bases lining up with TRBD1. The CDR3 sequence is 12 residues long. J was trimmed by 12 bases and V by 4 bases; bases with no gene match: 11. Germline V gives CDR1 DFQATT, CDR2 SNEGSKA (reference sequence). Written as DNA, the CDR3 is TGCAGTGCTAACCTAGGACAGGCTGCAACTTTCTTT. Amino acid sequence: CSANLGQAATFF.

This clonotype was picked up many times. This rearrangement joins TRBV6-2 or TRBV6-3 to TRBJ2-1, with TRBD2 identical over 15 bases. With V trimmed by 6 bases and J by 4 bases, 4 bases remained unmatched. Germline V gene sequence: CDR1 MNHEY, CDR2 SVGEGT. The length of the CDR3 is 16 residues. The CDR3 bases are TGTGCCAGCAGCCGGACTAGCGGGGGGGGTTACAATGAGCAGTTCTTC. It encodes CASSRTSGGGYNEQFF.

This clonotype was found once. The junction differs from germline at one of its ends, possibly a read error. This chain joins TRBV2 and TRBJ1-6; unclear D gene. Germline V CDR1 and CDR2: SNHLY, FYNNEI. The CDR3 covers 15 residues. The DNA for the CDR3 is TGTGCCAACAGTGAAAGGCAGCCTTATAATTCACCCCTCCACTTT. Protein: CANSERQPYNSPLHF.

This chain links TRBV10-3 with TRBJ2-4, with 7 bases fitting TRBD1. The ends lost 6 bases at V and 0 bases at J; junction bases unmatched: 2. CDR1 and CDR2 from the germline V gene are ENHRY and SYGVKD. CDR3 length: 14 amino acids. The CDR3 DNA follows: TGTGCCATCAGCCAGGGGGTAGCCAAAAACATTCAGTACTTC. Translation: CAISQGVAKNIQYF.

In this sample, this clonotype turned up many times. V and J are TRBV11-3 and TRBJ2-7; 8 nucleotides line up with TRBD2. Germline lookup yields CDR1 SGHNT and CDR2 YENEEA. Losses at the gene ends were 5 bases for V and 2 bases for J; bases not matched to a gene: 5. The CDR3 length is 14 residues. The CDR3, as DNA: TGTGCCAGCAGCACTAGCGGCTCCGCCTACGAGCAGTACTTC. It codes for CASSTSGSAYEQYF.